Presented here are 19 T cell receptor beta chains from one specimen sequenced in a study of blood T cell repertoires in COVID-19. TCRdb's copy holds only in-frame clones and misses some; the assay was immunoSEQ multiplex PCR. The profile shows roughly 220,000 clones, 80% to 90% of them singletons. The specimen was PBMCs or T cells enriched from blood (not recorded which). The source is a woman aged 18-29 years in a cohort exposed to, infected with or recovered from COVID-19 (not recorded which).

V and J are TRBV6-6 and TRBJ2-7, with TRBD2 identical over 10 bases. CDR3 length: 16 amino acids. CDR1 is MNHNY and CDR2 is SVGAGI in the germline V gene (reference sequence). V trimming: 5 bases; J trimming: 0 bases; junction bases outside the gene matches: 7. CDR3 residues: CASSRRSGRVSYEQYF. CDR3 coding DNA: TGTGCCAGCAGTCGACGAAGCGGGAGGGTCTCCTACGAGCAGTACTTC.

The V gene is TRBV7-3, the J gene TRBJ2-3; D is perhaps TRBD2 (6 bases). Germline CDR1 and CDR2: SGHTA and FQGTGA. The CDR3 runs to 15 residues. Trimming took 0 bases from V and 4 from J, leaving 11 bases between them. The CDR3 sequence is CASSLTSGGSDTQYF. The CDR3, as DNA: TGTGCCAGCAGCTTAACTAGCGGTGGGTCAGATACGCAGTATTTT.

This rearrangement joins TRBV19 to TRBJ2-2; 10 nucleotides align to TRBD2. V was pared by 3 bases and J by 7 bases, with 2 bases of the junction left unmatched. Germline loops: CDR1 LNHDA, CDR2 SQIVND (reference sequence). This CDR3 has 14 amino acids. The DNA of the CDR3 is TGTGCCAGTAGTATTACTAGCGGGAACGGGGAGCTGTTTTTT. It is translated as CASSITSGNGELFF.

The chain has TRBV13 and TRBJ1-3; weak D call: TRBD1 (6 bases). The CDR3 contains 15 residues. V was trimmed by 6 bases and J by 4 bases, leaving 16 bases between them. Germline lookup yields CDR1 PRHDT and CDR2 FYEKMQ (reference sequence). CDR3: CASSLKSRGGNTIYF. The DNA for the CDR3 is TGTGCCAGCAGTCTTAAATCCAGGGGAGGAAACACCATATATTTT.

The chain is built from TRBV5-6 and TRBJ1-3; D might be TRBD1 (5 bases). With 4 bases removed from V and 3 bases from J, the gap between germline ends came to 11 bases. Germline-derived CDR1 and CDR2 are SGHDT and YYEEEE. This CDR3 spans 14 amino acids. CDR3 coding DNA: TGTGCCAGCAGCCGGGGGGAGGTTGGAAACACCATATATTTT. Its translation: CASSRGEVGNTIYF. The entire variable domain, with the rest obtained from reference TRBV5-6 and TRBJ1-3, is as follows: DAGVTQSPTHLIKTRGQQVTLRCSPKSGHDTVSWYQQALGQGPQFIFQYYEEEERQRGNFPDRFSGHQFPNYSSELNVNALLLGDSALYLCASSRGEVGNTIYFGEGSWLTVV.

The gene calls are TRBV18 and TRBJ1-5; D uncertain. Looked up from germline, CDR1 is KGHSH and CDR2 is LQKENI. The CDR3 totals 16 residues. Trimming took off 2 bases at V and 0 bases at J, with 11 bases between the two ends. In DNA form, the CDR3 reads TGTGCCAGCTCACCAGTCCACGACTATAGCAATCAGCCCCAGCATTTT. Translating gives CASSPVHDYSNQPQHF.

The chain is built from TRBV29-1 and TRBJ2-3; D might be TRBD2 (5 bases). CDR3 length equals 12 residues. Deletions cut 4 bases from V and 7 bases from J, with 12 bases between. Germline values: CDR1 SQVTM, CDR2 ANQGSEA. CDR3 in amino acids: CSVGPPGNTQYF. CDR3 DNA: TGCAGCGTTGGGCCGCCGGGGAATACGCAGTATTTT.

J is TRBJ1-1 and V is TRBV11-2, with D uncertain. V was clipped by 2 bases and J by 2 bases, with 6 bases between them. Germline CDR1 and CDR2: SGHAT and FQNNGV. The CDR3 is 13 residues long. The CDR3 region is CASSLNGNTEAFF. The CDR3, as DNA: TGTGCCAGCAGCTTAAACGGTAACACTGAAGCTTTCTTT.

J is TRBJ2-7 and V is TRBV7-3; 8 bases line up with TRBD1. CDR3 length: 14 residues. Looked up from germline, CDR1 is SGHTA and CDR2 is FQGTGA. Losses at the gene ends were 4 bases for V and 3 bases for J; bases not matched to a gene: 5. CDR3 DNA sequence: TGTGCCAGCAGCTCGGGACAGGACTTCTACGAGCAGTACTTC. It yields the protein CASSSGQDFYEQYF.

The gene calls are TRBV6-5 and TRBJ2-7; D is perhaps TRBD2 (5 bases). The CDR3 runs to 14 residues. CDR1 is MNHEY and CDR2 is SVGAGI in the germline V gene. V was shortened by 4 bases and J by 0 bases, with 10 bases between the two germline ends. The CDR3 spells CASSFSGSSYEQYF. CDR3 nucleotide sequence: TGTGCCAGCAGTTTCAGCGGTAGCTCCTACGAGCAGTACTTC.

CDR3 sequence: CSVEMGLPGQPQHF. CDR3 sequence (DNA): TGCAGCGTTGAGATGGGTCTACCGGGTCAGCCCCAGCATTTT. The J gene is TRBJ1-5, the V gene TRBV29-1, with D uncertain. CDR3 length: 14 residues. V shed 3 bases and J shed 6 bases, with 15 bases lying between them. CDR1 is SQVTM, CDR2 ANQGSEA, per germline. Complete variable domain (other parts from reference TRBV29-1 and TRBJ1-5): SAVISQKPSRDICQRGTSLTIQCQVDSQVTMMFWYRQQPGQSLTLIATANQGSEATYESGFVIDKFPISRPNLTFSTLTVSNMSPEDSSIYLCSVEMGLPGQPQHFGDGTRLSIL.

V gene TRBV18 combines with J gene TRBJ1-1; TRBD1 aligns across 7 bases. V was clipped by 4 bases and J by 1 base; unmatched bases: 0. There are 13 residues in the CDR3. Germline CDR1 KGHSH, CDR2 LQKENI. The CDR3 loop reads CASSRQGNTEAFF. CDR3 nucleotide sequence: TGTGCCAGCTCACGACAGGGGAACACTGAAGCTTTCTTT.

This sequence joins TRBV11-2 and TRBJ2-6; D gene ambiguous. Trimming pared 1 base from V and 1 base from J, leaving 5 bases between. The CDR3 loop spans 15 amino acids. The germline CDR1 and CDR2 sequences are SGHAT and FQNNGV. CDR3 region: CASSLVGSGANVLTF. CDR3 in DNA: TGTGCCAGCAGCTTAGTCGGGTCTGGGGCCAACGTCCTGACTTTC.

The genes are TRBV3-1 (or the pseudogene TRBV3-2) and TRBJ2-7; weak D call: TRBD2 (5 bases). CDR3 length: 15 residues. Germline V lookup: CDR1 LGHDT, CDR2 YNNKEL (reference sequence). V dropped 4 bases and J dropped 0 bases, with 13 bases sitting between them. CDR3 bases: TGTGCCAGCAGCCTCGGGGTAGTCTTCTCCTACGAGCAGTACTTC. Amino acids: CASSLGVVFSYEQYF.

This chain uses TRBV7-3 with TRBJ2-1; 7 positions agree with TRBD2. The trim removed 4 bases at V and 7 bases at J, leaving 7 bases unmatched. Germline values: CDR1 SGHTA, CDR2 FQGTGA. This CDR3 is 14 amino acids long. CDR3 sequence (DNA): TGTGCCAGCAGCTCGGGGGAGGGCAAGAATGAGCAGTTCTTC. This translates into CASSSGEGKNEQFF. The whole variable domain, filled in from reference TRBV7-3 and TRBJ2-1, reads GAGVSQTPSNKVTEKGKYVELRCDPISGHTALYWYRQSLGQGPEFLIYFQGTGAADDSGLPNDRFFAVRPEGSVSTLKIQRTERGDSAVYLCASSSGEGKNEQFFGPGTRLTVL.

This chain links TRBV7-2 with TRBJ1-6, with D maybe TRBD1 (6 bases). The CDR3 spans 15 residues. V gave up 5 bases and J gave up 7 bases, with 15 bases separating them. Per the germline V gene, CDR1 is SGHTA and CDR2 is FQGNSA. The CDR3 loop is CASSPNRVPNSPLHF. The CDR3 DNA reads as TGTGCCAGCAGCCCAAACAGGGTCCCAAATTCACCCCTCCACTTT.

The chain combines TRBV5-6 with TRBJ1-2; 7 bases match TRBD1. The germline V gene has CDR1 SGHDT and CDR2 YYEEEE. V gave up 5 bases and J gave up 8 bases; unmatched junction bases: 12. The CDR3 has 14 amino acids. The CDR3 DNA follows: TGTGCCAGCAGACAGAGAGACAGGGTTAAGGGCTACACCTTC. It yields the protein CASRQRDRVKGYTF.

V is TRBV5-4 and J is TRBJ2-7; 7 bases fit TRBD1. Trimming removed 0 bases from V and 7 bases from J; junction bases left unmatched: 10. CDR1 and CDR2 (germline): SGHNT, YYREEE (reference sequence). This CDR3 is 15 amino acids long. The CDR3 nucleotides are TGTGCCAGCAGCTTGGAAGGGATCCCAGGGGGTGAGCAGTACTTC. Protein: CASSLEGIPGGEQYF.

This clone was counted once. CDR3 in amino acids: CASSGPGLAYEQYF. The CDR3 nucleotides are TGTGCCAGCAGCGGGCCGGGACTAGCTTACGAGCAGTACTTC. The genes are TRBV13 and TRBJ2-7; 9 bases match TRBD2. Germline V gives CDR1 PRHDT, CDR2 FYEKMQ (reference sequence). The CDR3 runs 14 residues. The V and J ends lost 5 bases and 4 bases, in that order; junction bases with no gene match: 6.